The 8 T cell receptor beta chains below come from one sample, sequenced in a study of T-cell reconstitution after alpha-beta-depleted transplantation in children. A TCRbeta library incorporating unique molecular identifiers was prepared. Each CDR3 protein gets one entry after TCRdb re-called the PCR reads with MiXCR. The sample includes approximately 210,000 distinct CDR3 sequences, approximately 14% of them seen just once. The starting material was PBMCs from the stem cell graft donor, obtained from the stem cell graft. These receptors originate from a human donor who donated a stem cell graft to a child with acute lymphoblastic leukemia.

At least ten counts were recorded for this clonotype. This chain links TRBV20-1 with TRBJ2-2; TRBD2 agrees at 8 bases. The CDR3 has 13 amino acids. With V trimmed by 6 bases and J by 3 bases, 3 bases remained unmatched. CDR1 is DFQATT, CDR2 SNEGSKA, per germline (reference sequence). The CDR3 is CSARLAHTGELFF. The CDR3 bases are TGCAGTGCCCGACTAGCGCACACCGGGGAGCTGTTTTTT.

There are many counts of this clonotype. A junction end diverges from the germline sequence, so it may reflect a read error. This chain links TRBV7-7 with TRBJ2-1; D gene unclear. This CDR3 region has 13 residues. Germline CDR1 and CDR2: SSHAT and FNYEAQ (reference sequence). The CDR3 DNA is TGTGCTAGCAGCTATGAACATTTGAATGAGCAGTTCTTC. This gives the protein CASSYEHLNEQFF.

This clonotype was seen repeatedly, ten times or more. The chain joins TRBV5-1 to TRBJ2-7; no definite D call. The V end lost 0 bases, the J end lost 4 bases, and 11 bases lay between the germline ends. The CDR3 contains 14 residues. Germline V CDR1 and CDR2: SGHRS, YFSETQ. The CDR3 DNA follows: TGCGCCAGCAGCTTGGTTGGCGCAATTTACGAGCAGTACTTC. It specifies CASSLVGAIYEQYF.

There are a few counts of this clonotype. The V gene is TRBV5-1, the J gene TRBJ2-6, with D tentatively TRBD1 (6 bases). Deletions cut 4 bases from V and 1 base from J, with 9 bases between. This CDR3 is 15 amino acids long. Germline V gene data show CDR1 as SGHRS and CDR2 as YFSETQ. The CDR3 loop reads CASSGGTSGANVLTF. DNA for the CDR3: TGCGCCAGCAGCGGTGGGACATCTGGGGCCAACGTCCTGACTTTC.

There are many counts of this clonotype. The CDR3 here is CASSLGGKQFF. The CDR3 DNA reads as TGTGCCAGCAGCCTCGGGGGTAAGCAGTTCTTC. This chain joins TRBV7-8 and TRBJ2-1; D is possibly TRBD2 (6 bases). Trimming took 5 bases from V and 11 from J, leaving 10 bases between them. Germline V gene lookup returns CDR1 SGHVS and CDR2 FQNEAQ. The CDR3 loop spans 11 amino acids. Based on the CDR3 plus reference TRBV7-8 and TRBJ2-1, the full variable domain is GAGVSQSPRYKVAKRGQDVALRCDPISGHVSLFWYQQALGQGPEFLTYFQNEAQLDKSGLPSDRFFAERPEGSVSTLKIQRTQQEDSAVYLCASSLGGKQFFGPGTRLTVL.

Of note for this clonotype: This sequence may be a read error, since a much larger clone differs from it by one base. V usage is TRBV10-3 and J usage is TRBJ2-1; 11 nucleotides align to TRBD2. V lost 11 bases, J lost 6 bases, and 6 bases stayed unmatched. This CDR3 contains 13 residues. From germline, CDR1 is ENHRY and CDR2 SYGVKD. Here the CDR3 reads CASGTSGFNEQFF. CDR3 nucleotides: TGTGCCTCAGGGACTAGCGGTTTCAATGAGCAGTTCTTC.

About this clonotype: A read error may account for a junction end that differs from germline. The chain uses TRBV2 and TRBJ1-5, with D unresolved. The germline V gene encodes CDR1 SNHLY and CDR2 FYNNEI. The CDR3 spans 13 residues. CDR3 nucleotide sequence: TGCGCCAGCACCACTCAGCAGGTTCAGCCCCAGCATTTT. The encoded protein is CASTTQQVQPQHF.

This rearrangement joins TRBV11-2 to TRBJ2-3; 12 nucleotides agree with TRBD2. Germline trimming cut 2 bases from V and 0 bases from J; bases unmatched to any gene: 3. The CDR3 has 17 residues. Germline assignment: CDR1 SGHAT and CDR2 FQNNGV. The CDR3 reads CASSLPGTSGSTDTQYF. The CDR3 DNA reads as TGTGCCAGCAGCTTACCTGGGACTAGCGGGAGCACAGATACGCAGTATTTT.